Sequencing of this T cell receptor beta chain was carried out in a study of cytomegalovirus exposure and HLA in healthy donors (dated by TCRdb to 2016 to 2017). Regarding the research as a whole: An earlier analysis of 550 to 700 of the donors reported approximately 300 Gb of sequence data and 117 million unique TCR beta sequences from 150 million to 200 million T cells. High-throughput TCR immunosequencing, statistical association of individual TCRs with disease status, and machine learning were combined to predict cytomegalovirus infection status. Both class I and class II loci were covered by HLA typing, at four-digit resolution. Of the roughly 390 genotyped donors, 75% to 85% were placed in the genetic ancestry cluster associated with self-reported Caucasian donors. In a later genetic analysis, genome-wide SNP genotypes for about 55% of the roughly 700 donors were used, and that subset was treated as a discovery cohort. An early release that covered around 590 HLA-typed donors contained 300 to 350 gigabases of sequencing data and about 84 million unique TCR sequences. A later analysis re-examined previously published TCR beta repertoires from roughly 650 donors and added high-resolution HLA genotyping to investigate patterns of TCR occurrence. Typing coverage varied by locus: 629-630 donors for A, B, C, DRB1 and DQB1; some 520 for DQA1; 600 to 610 for DPA1; approximately 450 for DPB1. On average, approximately 250,000 unique TCR beta nucleotide sequences were sequenced per donor among some 430 genotyped donors of the cohort, with roughly 20% of those sequences being non-productive. The study aimed to test whether signatures of past pathogen exposure could be identified by cataloging public T cell receptors. To decide whether each TCR beta V gene segment behaved as functional or pseudogenic, an earlier analysis of some 570 of the donors relied on high-throughput TCR beta sequencing. Every repertoire in the discovery cohort had been generated on one and the same sequencing platform. Rather than drawing on any new phenotypic data, the later analysis identified candidate immune exposures from TCR beta sequences and the way those sequences occurred across donors. A separate validation cohort of over 95 different subjects was used in addition to the approximately 700-subject first cohort. The T cell repertoires of under 700 subjects were profiled by immunosequencing and related to cytomegalovirus serostatus. Donor age, sex, ethnicity and CMV serostatus were collected together with the repertoire data. About five DR-DQ haplotypes were treated as single units for association and clustering because of strong linkage in the cohort.

With respect to this clone: Its antigen has not been determined. Within one base of it there is no much larger clone, and no base qualities were kept.

The library was made by the immunoSEQ multiplex PCR assay. For the multiplex PCR, a mixture combining 60 forward primers for TCR Vbeta segments and 13 reverse primers for TCR Jbeta segments was used. A multiplex PCR assay on genomic DNA amplified the CDR3 region of rearranged TCR beta genes. The amplified TCR beta libraries were sequenced on the Illumina HiSeq System as 87-base-pair reads. Processing in the source paper ran as follows. A later analysis tallied roughly 76 million unique TCR beta chains across the approximately 670 repertoires, and around 12 million of those chains were shared by two or more donors. To remove PCR and sequencing errors, raw reads were error-corrected and collapsed into unique sequences using a nearest-neighbor algorithm that merged closely related sequences. CDR3 sequences were aligned to IMGT reference sequences to assign V, D and J gene segments. Each retained sequence needed at least a six-nucleotide match to both a V gene segment and a J gene segment. A rearrangement counted as productive if the CDR3 had no stop codons and remained in frame with V and J, and every other rearrangement counted as non-productive. Following IMGT convention, CDR3 was defined as the stretch from the second conserved V-encoded cysteine to the conserved J-encoded phenylalanine. The earlier analysis of some 540 of the donors excluded any sequence lacking an unambiguous match to a single V gene segment. An earlier analysis of a few hundred of the donors called V segments functional above 56.7% productive rearrangements and segregating when the between-donor standard deviation exceeded 5%. A statistical classification framework was built to diagnose cytomegalovirus status from the catalog of TCR beta chain sequences. V and J gene assignment, in a later analysis, came from comparing TCR nucleotide sequences with IMGT/GENE-DB human TR gene sequences. Using the TCRdist pipeline, a later analysis assigned CDR3 sequences along with most-parsimonious VDJ recombination scenarios. In a later analysis, every TCR beta chain was defined by the combination of its CDR3 amino acid sequence and its V-gene family, and reads without a unique V-gene family were dropped. A later analysis removed several hundred highly shared, low-generation-probability nucleotide sequences to deal with suspected cross-contamination and a sequencing artifact. In a later analysis, a clonal expansion index for each public chain was calculated from normalized within-repertoire ranks of inferred template counts. In a later analysis, generation probabilities were computed with a VDJ recombination model fitted to out-of-frame rearrangements, and the resulting probabilities were checked against IGoR. In a later analysis, TCR-TCR, TCR-HLA and TCR-CMV co-occurrence was scored with hypergeometric tests, and a repertoire-size bias correction was applied to TCR pairs. False discovery rates were estimated in a later analysis by permuting HLA or CMV assignments 20 times. A later analysis grouped co-occurring TCRs with DBSCAN, adding TCRdist sequence similarity when clustering within HLA-allele-positive subsets. Co-occurrence clustering excluded repertoires with fewer than 30,000 or more than 120,000 public chains, plus five with anomalous nucleotide sharing. TCRdb obtained this table from immuneACCESS and retained in-frame rearrangements with V and J assigned. These tables miss some clones; where compared with another copy, unresolved V genes account for less than half of the shortfall, and the remainder is unexplained. Clone size and the V and J calls come from that table; the DNA yielded D and trimming. This sample holds 100,000 to 150,000 clones; roughly 84% were observed only once. The ten largest account for around 1.3% of the sample.

In total, approximately 690 healthy bone marrow donors made up the cohort. At the time of sampling, all cohort members were nominally healthy, though unrecorded immune exposures were likely present. The donor tested CMV seronegative, placing the donor among the roughly 400 seronegative members of the cohort. A peripheral blood sample was collected from each donor, and TCR beta sequencing was performed on peripheral blood mononuclear cells. Genomic DNA extraction from the blood cell samples was performed with the Qiagen DNeasy Blood Extraction Kit. What the study reported, not specific to this receptor: In an earlier analysis of about 600 of the donors, most TCR beta V segments appeared in productive rearrangements about 90% or about 30% of the time, broadly matching IMGT annotations. Because HLA typing was unavailable for some donors at each locus, only the typed subset was used in association tests. CMV serostatus was the only immune exposure information available for the cohort. When HLA alleles, especially DR and DQ, strongly co-occurred, attributing TCR associations to individual alleles was difficult. In a later analysis, several top co-occurrence clusters were reported to appear linked to parvovirus B19, influenza, CMV and Epstein-Barr virus. In this cohort, only TCR beta chains were sequenced, and detectable features were limited by the absence of alpha or paired-chain data. Linkage disequilibrium might explain the correlated functional status among segregating V segments, but an unknown experimental factor could not be ruled out. In a later genetic analysis, a missense DCLRE1C variant was associated with V-gene and J-gene trimming of TCR beta chains, and the association was replicated in an independent cohort. A group of highly shared sequence variants was considered likely to be a technical artifact of the sequencing pipeline. The earlier analysis of 587 of the donors excluded approximately 17 rarely observed V segments, including chromosome 9 orphons, because counts were too low. According to a later analysis, most CMV-associated TCR beta chains appeared to be HLA-restricted, and the HLA associations seemed to be driven largely by CMV exposure. Across donors, most TCR sequences were observed very rarely, whereas some public TCRs were present in many individuals. A further reported finding was that TCR beta sequences accurately predicted the HLA-A and HLA-B alleles for most subjects in the first cohort. A later analysis associated about 16,000 TCR beta sequences with specific HLA alleles at a false discovery rate of 0.05. It was suggested by the authors that the approach could potentially be generalized to other disease states and immunological phenotypes. In a later analysis, the rate of TCR association differed among HLA loci, with DRB1 alleles having the most associated TCRs and HLA-C alleles having the fewest. In vitro tests confirmed that three of the cytomegalovirus-associated TCR beta chains recognize cytomegalovirus antigens. The study gave a list of under 200 TCR beta chains associated with cytomegalovirus. In a later genetic analysis, fewer N-insertions in productive TCRs were reported among donors in an Asian-associated ancestry cluster than the approximately 670-donor mean. Sequencing depth was assumed to be roughly uniform across donors in the presence/absence analyses, though that assumption may not hold. The classifier was reported to diagnose cytomegalovirus status with high specificity and sensitivity in both the original cohort and the validation cohort. In a later analysis, HLA-associated TCR beta chains were found to be more clonally expanded and to have lower generation probabilities than equally common non-associated chains.

Sequencing used PBMCs. The receptor comes from a girl aged 2-10 years in good health and CMV-seronegative.

The DNA sequence follows: TGTGCCAGCTCACCATTTACAGGTGGCAGCTCCTACAATGAGCAGTTCTTC. Its translation is CASSPFTGGSSYNEQFF. The sequence is built from TRBV18 and TRBJ2-1; matching of 5 bases hints at TRBD1 as the D gene. CDR1 and CDR2 (KGHSH, LQKENI) derive from the germline V gene. Trimming takes 2 bases from V and 0 bases from J, and the germline ends sit 14 bases apart. Reading from cysteine to phenylalanine, the CDR3 counts 17 amino acids. CDR3 DNA only is kept here, 51 bases in frame from base 1.